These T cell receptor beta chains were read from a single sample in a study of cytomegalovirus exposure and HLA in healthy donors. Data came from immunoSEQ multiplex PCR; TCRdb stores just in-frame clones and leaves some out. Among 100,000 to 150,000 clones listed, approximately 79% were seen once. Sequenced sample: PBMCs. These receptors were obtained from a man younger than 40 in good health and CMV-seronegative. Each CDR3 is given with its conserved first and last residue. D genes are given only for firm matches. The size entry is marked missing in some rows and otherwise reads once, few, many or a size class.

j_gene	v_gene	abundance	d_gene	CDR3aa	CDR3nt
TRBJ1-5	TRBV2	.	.	CASSEVGPGREYSNQPQHF	TGTGCCAGCAGTGAGGTGGGGCCCGGCAGGGAATATAGCAATCAGCCCCAGCATTTT
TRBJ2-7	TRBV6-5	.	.	CASSFAGISSSYEQYF	TGTGCCAGCAGTTTCGCAGGAATCTCTAGCTCCTACGAGCAGTACTTC
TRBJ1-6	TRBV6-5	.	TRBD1	CASSNRDRDSPLHF	TGTGCCAGCAGCAACCGGGACAGGGATTCACCCCTCCACTTT
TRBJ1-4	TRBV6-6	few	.	CASSFPGGSNEKLFF	TGTGCCAGCAGTTTCCCGGGAGGCTCCAATGAAAAACTGTTTTTT
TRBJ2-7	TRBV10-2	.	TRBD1	CASSEPSRTGDEQYF	TGCGCCAGCAGTGAGCCATCCAGGACAGGGGACGAGCAGTACTTC
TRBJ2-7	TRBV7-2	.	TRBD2	CASSLAAGGGGSYEQYF	TGTGCCAGCAGCTTAGCAGCGGGGGGGGGAGGTTCCTACGAGCAGTACTTC
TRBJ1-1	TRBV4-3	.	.	CASSRLGQEAFF	TGCGCCAGCAGCCGCCTGGGACAAGAAGCTTTCTTT
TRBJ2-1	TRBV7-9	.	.	CAGGASNEQFF	TGTGCCGGGGGGGCCTCCAATGAGCAGTTCTTC
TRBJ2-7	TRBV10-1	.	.	CASSKQGNGQYF	TGCGCCAGCAGTAAACAGGGTAACGGGCAGTACTTC
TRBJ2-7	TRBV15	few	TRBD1	CATSGQGYEQYF	TGTGCCACCTCTGGACAGGGTTACGAGCAGTACTTC
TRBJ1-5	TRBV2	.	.	CASGGQSNQPQHF	TGTGCCAGCGGGGGACAAAGCAATCAGCCCCAGCATTTT
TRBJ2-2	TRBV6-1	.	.	CASSVTSVTGELFF	TGTGCCAGCAGTGTGACGAGCGTTACCGGGGAGCTGTTTTTT
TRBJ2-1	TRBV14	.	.	CASSSLAGVQQFF	TGTGCCAGCAGCTCACTGGCCGGGGTCCAGCAGTTCTTC
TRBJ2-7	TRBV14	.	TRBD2	CASSRSGGDSYEQYF	TGTGCCAGCAGCCGGAGCGGGGGGGACTCCTACGAGCAGTACTTC
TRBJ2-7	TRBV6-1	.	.	CASSAGEHEQYF	TGTGCCAGCAGCGCAGGGGAACACGAGCAGTACTTC
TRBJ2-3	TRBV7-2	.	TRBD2	CASSRREGVTDTQYF	TGTGCCAGCAGCCGGCGGGAGGGAGTCACAGATACGCAGTATTTT
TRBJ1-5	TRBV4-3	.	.	CASSQEWGGVNQPQHF	TGCGCCAGCAGCCAAGAGTGGGGAGGGGTAAATCAGCCCCAGCATTTT
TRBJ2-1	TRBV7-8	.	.	CASSLVGTPIRRGSNEQFF	TGTGCCAGCAGCTTAGTGGGGACACCTATCCGGAGAGGCTCCAATGAGCAGTTCTTC
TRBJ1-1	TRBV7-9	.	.	CASSLQGGTEAFF	TGTGCCAGCAGCTTACAGGGCGGCACTGAAGCTTTCTTT
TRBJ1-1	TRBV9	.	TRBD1	CASTTTGWGTEAFF	TGTGCCAGCACCACGACAGGGTGGGGGACTGAAGCTTTCTTT
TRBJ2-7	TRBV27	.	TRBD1	CASSPLGQGYEQYF	TGTGCCAGCAGTCCCCTGGGACAGGGTTACGAGCAGTACTTC
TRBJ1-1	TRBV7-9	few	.	CASSLSRTENTEAFF	TGTGCCAGCAGCTTGTCTAGGACAGAGAACACTGAAGCTTTCTTT
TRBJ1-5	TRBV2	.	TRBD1	CASRMGQSNQPQHF	TGTGCCAGCAGAATGGGACAGAGCAATCAGCCCCAGCATTTT
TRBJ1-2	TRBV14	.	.	CASSQDLSKGYTF	TGTGCCAGCAGCCAAGATCTTAGTAAGGGCTACACCTTC
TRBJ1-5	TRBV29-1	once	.	CSAAQGNSNQPQHF	TGCAGCGCTGCTCAGGGGAATAGCAATCAGCCCCAGCATTTT
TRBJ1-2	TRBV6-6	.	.	CASRSGQSYGYTF	TGTGCCAGCAGATCGGGACAAAGCTATGGCTACACCTTC
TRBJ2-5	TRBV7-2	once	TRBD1	CASSLRTGHQETQYF	TGTGCCAGCAGCCTCCGGACAGGGCACCAAGAGACCCAGTACTTC
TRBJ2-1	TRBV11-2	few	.	CASSLRGEEQFF	TGTGCCAGCAGCTTACGAGGAGAGGAGCAGTTCTTC
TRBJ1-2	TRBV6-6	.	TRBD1	CASTHHDRDYGYTF	TGTGCCAGCACCCATCACGACAGGGACTATGGCTACACCTTC
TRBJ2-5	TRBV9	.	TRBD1	CASSVGQGGWQETQYF	TGTGCCAGCAGCGTAGGACAGGGTGGGTGGCAAGAGACCCAGTACTTC
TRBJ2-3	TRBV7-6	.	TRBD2	CASSFGAGGPSTDTQYF	TGTGCCAGCAGCTTCGGAGCGGGGGGGCCGAGCACAGATACGCAGTATTTT
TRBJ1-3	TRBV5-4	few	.	CASSSPTGLSGNTIYF	TGTGCCAGCAGCTCGCCCACAGGTCTCTCTGGAAACACCATATATTTT
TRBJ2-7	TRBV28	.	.	CASSLSYGEEQYF	TGTGCCAGCAGTTTATCTTACGGGGAGGAGCAGTACTTC
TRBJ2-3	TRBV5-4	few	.	CASSSQGSTDTQYF	TGTGCCAGCAGTTCACAGGGCAGCACAGATACGCAGTATTTT
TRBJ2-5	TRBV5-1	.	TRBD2	CASNGGSEETQYF	TGCGCCAGCAACGGGGGGTCAGAAGAGACCCAGTACTTC
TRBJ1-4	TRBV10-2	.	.	CASSDAGATNEKLFF	TGCGCCAGCAGTGACGCAGGTGCAACTAATGAAAAACTGTTTTTT
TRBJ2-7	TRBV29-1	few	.	CSVVVESYEQYF	TGCAGCGTCGTAGTGGAGTCCTACGAGCAGTACTTC
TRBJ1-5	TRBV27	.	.	CASSPLSSNQPQHF	TGTGCCAGCAGTCCACTTAGTAGCAATCAGCCCCAGCATTTT
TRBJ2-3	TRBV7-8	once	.	CASNIGAARFTDTQYF	TGTGCCAGCAACATCGGCGCGGCTAGGTTCACAGATACGCAGTATTTT
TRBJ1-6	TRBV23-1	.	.	CASSQKLNKAPRRRSPLHF	TGCGCCAGCAGTCAAAAGCTTAATAAGGCTCCACGAAGGAGGTCACCCCTCCACTTT
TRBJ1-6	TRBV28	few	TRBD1	CASSLDRDSPLHF	TGTGCCAGCAGTTTGGACAGGGACTCACCCCTCCACTTT
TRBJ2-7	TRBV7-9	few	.	CASSTYYEQYF	TGTGCCAGCAGCACCTACTACGAGCAGTACTTC
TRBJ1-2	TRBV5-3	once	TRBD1	CARSLGVGQGKSRGYTF	TGTGCCAGAAGCTTGGGAGTCGGACAGGGGAAGTCGCGGGGCTACACCTTC
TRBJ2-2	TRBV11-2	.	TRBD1	CASSDRQGEGYGELFF	TGTGCCAGCAGCGATCGACAGGGAGAGGGCTACGGGGAGCTGTTTTTT
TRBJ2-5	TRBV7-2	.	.	CASSLRSQIPGETQYF	TGTGCCAGCAGCTTAAGGAGCCAGATTCCTGGAGAGACCCAGTACTTC
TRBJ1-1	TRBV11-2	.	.	CASSLGPGNTEAFF	TGTGCCAGCAGCTTAGGGCCGGGGAACACTGAAGCTTTCTTT
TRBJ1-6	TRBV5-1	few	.	CASSLEGESPLHF	TGCGCCAGCAGCTTGGAAGGAGAATCACCCCTCCACTTT
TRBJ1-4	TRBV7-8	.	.	CASSLVGGGEKLFF	TGTGCCAGCAGCTTAGTGGGAGGGGGTGAAAAACTGTTTTTT